This T cell receptor beta chain came from a study of response to subunit inactivated influenza vaccine. Study-wide results and caveats: Authors suggested few new T cells are recruited by each seasonal influenza vaccination.

CDR3 size: 14 residues. Germline V gene lookup returns CDR1 MNHEY and CDR2 SMNVEV (reference sequence). V was shortened by 1 base and J by 0 bases, with 7 bases between the two germline ends. The sample holds a few counts of this clonotype. Its antigen is unknown. One entry per CDR3 protein results from TCRdb running MiXCR on the RT-PCR reads. The data contain a few hundred thousand distinct CDR3 sequences, just over 20% of them singletons. Sample: PBMCs from blood, taken about 19 months after vaccination. The chain has TRBV27 and TRBJ2-7; unclear D gene. The sequence was obtained from a man in his fifties or sixties who received an inactivated influenza vaccine. The CDR3 region is CASSLFSPSYEQYF. CDR3 coding DNA: TGTGCCAGCAGTTTATTCAGCCCCTCCTACGAGCAGTACTTC.